Following are 21 T cell receptor beta chains from one sample sequenced in a study of immune cell composition in non-small cell lung cancer. Libraries were prepared by immunoSEQ multiplex PCR; TCRdb keeps only in-frame clonotypes and omits some of them. The data contain about 7,000 clones, around three quarters of them seen just once; the ten biggest clones take up about 4%. Sequenced sample: lung tumor tissue. These TCRs come from a human donor with non-small cell lung cancer.

The chain has TRBV6-5 and TRBJ1-1, with 7 bases identical to TRBD1. The CDR3 sequence is 15 residues long. With 5 bases clipped from V and 1 base from J, the junction kept 7 bases outside the gene matches. Germline-derived CDR1 and CDR2 are MNHEY and SVGAGI. CDR3 amino acids: CASSRKTGSNTEAFF. CDR3 sequence (DNA): TGTGCCAGCAGTCGTAAGACAGGGTCGAACACTGAAGCTTTCTTT.

This chain joins TRBV10-3 and TRBJ2-1; D may be TRBD2 (5 bases). CDR1 is ENHRY, CDR2 SYGVKD, per germline. The V and J ends lost 7 bases and 7 bases respectively, with 20 bases between them. The CDR3 covers 15 residues. The CDR3 DNA reads TGTGCCATCAAGGGCTTCGAGGGTGGGTTTAATGAGCAGTTCTTC. Translating it yields CAIKGFEGGFNEQFF.

This sequence joins TRBV27 and TRBJ2-7; D possibly corresponds to TRBD2 (6 bases). Trimming cost V 6 bases and J 6 bases, with 33 bases left between them. This CDR3 comprises 19 residues. Germline CDR1 is MNHEY and CDR2 is SMNVEV (reference sequence). The chain's CDR3 is CASSRWFWGRRVGDGEQYF. CDR3 nucleotides: TGTGCCAGCAGCCGCTGGTTCTGGGGGAGGAGGGTTGGCGACGGCGAGCAGTACTTC.

V and J are TRBV6-4 and TRBJ2-7, with 9 positions matching TRBD1. The CDR3 runs 15 residues. Germline CDR1 is MRHNA and CDR2 is SNTAGT. Losses at the gene ends were 6 bases for V and 5 bases for J; bases not matched to a gene: 11. The CDR3 DNA reads TGTGCCAGCAGCGACCGGGACAGGGTCCCCCACGAGCAGTACTTC. Translation gives CASSDRDRVPHEQYF.

This chain joins TRBV5-1 and TRBJ2-3; 8 nucleotides align to TRBD2. Per the germline V gene, CDR1 is SGHRS and CDR2 is YFSETQ. The CDR3 extends over 16 amino acids. The J segment lost 0 bases and the V segment lost 3 bases, leaving 6 bases of the junction unmatched. CDR3 residues: CASSSTASGSTDTQYF. CDR3 sequence (DNA): TGCGCCAGCAGCTCGACGGCTAGCGGGAGCACAGATACGCAGTATTTT. The full variable domain, rest sourced from reference TRBV5-1 and TRBJ2-3, is KAGVTQTPRYLIKTRGQQVTLSCSPISGHRSVSWYQQTPGQGLQFLFEYFSETQRNKGNFPGRFSGRQFSNSRSEMNVSTLELGDSALYLCASSSTASGSTDTQYFGPGTRLTVL.

The chain employs TRBV7-9 and TRBJ1-6; 7 nucleotides line up with TRBD1. The trim removed 5 bases at V and 4 bases at J, leaving 11 bases unmatched. Germline CDR1 reads SEHNR; CDR2 reads FQNEAQ (reference sequence). The CDR3 has 17 residues. Here the CDR3 reads CASSEQGGILYNSPLHF. The CDR3 DNA is TGTGCCAGCAGCGAGCAGGGGGGAATTCTTTATAATTCACCCCTCCACTTT.

V is TRBV30 and J is TRBJ2-5; no reliable D call. Germline V gene lookup returns CDR1 GTSNPN and CDR2 SVGIG (reference sequence). V lost 4 bases, J lost 0 bases, and 9 bases lay in between. CDR3 length: 13 amino acids. The DNA of the CDR3 is TGTGCCTGGACCGAGATCAACCAAGAGACCCAGTACTTC. It translates to CAWTEINQETQYF.

The chain links TRBV4-1 to TRBJ2-7; D gene ambiguous. Trimming stripped 0 bases from V and 1 base from J, with 7 bases between. The CDR3 has 14 amino acids. The germline V gene has CDR1 MGHRA and CDR2 YSYEKL. The CDR3 here is CASSQDFRSYEQYF. CDR3 nucleotides: TGCGCCAGCAGCCAAGATTTCCGGTCCTACGAGCAGTACTTC.

The rearrangement joins TRBV20-1 to TRBJ2-5; D not certain. The CDR3 length is 11 residues. The germline V gene has CDR1 DFQATT and CDR2 SNEGSKA (reference sequence). The V end was cut by 4 bases, the J end by 5 bases, with 8 bases between. The CDR3 DNA is TGCAGTGCTACCCATGAGGAGACCCAGTACTTC. Its protein is CSATHEETQYF.

The CDR3 loop reads CASSEAHSLAPKQFF. CDR3 coding DNA: TGTGCCAGCAGTGAAGCCCACTCACTAGCACCCAAGCAGTTCTTC. This chain uses TRBV6-1 with TRBJ2-1; D is perhaps TRBD2 (6 bases). In germline, CDR1 is MNHNS, CDR2 SASEGT. The CDR3 loop spans 15 amino acids. V was cut by 0 bases and J by 11 bases, with 17 bases left in between.

The chain recombines TRBV7-9 with TRBJ2-7; 7 bases line up with TRBD1. CDR1 and CDR2 (germline): SEHNR, FQNEAQ (reference sequence). This CDR3 has 14 residues. V gave up 3 bases and J gave up 3 bases; unmatched junction bases: 5. CDR3: CASSLTGINYEQYF. The DNA of the CDR3 is TGTGCCAGCAGCTTGACAGGGATTAACTACGAGCAGTACTTC.

The rearrangement joins TRBV28 to TRBJ2-3; 9 bases fit TRBD2. Per the germline V gene, CDR1 is MDHEN and CDR2 is SYDVKM. The J segment lost 0 bases and the V segment lost 4 bases, leaving 5 bases of the junction unmatched. This CDR3 is 16 amino acids long. CDR3 amino acids: CASSSSSGTSTDTQYF. The CDR3 nucleotides read TGTGCCAGCAGTTCCTCTAGCGGGACTAGCACAGATACGCAGTATTTT.

This rearrangement joins TRBV19 to TRBJ2-5, with D perhaps TRBD1 (6 bases). This CDR3 spans 14 amino acids. Germline V gives CDR1 LNHDA, CDR2 SQIVND (reference sequence). V was trimmed by 4 bases and J by 5 bases, leaving 14 bases between them. The CDR3 coding sequence is TGTGCCAGTAGTACTGGACAGAGGGGGGAGACCCAGTACTTC. This codes for CASSTGQRGETQYF.

V usage is TRBV5-5 and J usage is TRBJ2-3; a weak D match, TRBD2 (6 bases). V was cut by 4 bases and J by 3 bases, with 18 bases left in between. Per germline, CDR1 SGHKS and CDR2 YYEKEE (reference sequence). This CDR3 region has 16 residues. In DNA form, the CDR3 reads TGTGCCAGCAGCCCAATGGGCGGGGTGAGAACAGATACGCAGTATTTT. This translates into CASSPMGGVRTDTQYF.

This clone was found once. The genes are TRBV7-2 and TRBJ2-7, with TRBD2 matching 13 bases. CDR1 is SGHTA and CDR2 is FQGNSA in the germline V gene. J was trimmed by 5 bases and V by 9 bases; bases with no gene match: 7. The CDR3 loop spans 14 amino acids. Here the CDR3 DNA reads TGTGCCAGTGCCGGGACTAGCGGGGTTGACGAGCAGTACTTC. It codes for CASAGTSGVDEQYF.

The DNA of the CDR3 is TGTGCCTGGAGTGCGTCGTCCGGGTCGAAAAGTGGAAAACTGTTTTTT. Its translation: CAWSASSGSKSGKLFF. The rearrangement links TRBV30 to TRBJ1-4; no definite D call. From germline, CDR1 is GTSNPN and CDR2 SVGIG (reference sequence). Trimming stripped 1 base from V and 10 bases from J, with 22 bases between. This CDR3 is 16 amino acids long.

The V and J genes are TRBV5-1 and TRBJ2-1, with D maybe TRBD1 (6 bases). Germline V gene sequence: CDR1 SGHRS, CDR2 YFSETQ. This CDR3 is built from 15 residues. V dropped 0 bases and J dropped 3 bases, with 10 bases sitting between them. CDR3 sequence reads: CASSLVTGSYNEQFF. For the CDR3, the DNA is TGCGCCAGCAGCTTGGTTACAGGGAGCTACAATGAGCAGTTCTTC.

The chain combines TRBV10-1 with TRBJ2-2, with D perhaps matching TRBD1 (5 bases). V lost 3 bases and J lost 3, with 5 bases in between. The CDR3 is made up of 13 amino acids. Per the germline V gene, CDR1 is WNHNN and CDR2 is SYGVQD (reference sequence). CDR3 loop: CASSDRDTGELFF. In nucleotides, the CDR3 is TGCGCCAGCAGTGACAGGGACACCGGGGAGCTGTTTTTT.

This clone was counted only a few times. The V and J genes are TRBV19 and TRBJ1-5; 8 nucleotides line up with TRBD1. Trimming cost V 6 bases and J 0 bases; bases outside gene matches: 7. Germline CDR1 LNHDA, CDR2 SQIVND (reference sequence). The CDR3 length is 16 residues. In nucleotides, the CDR3 is TGTGCCAGTAGGTCCGGACAGGGCTATAGCAATCAGCCCCAGCATTTT. This encodes CASRSGQGYSNQPQHF.

Written as DNA, the CDR3 is TGTGCCAGCTCACCTCCGGGACAGGGAGATTCACCCCTCCACTTT. Translating gives CASSPPGQGDSPLHF. This rearrangement joins TRBV18 to TRBJ1-6; 9 bases agree with TRBD1. In germline, CDR1 is KGHSH, CDR2 LQKENI. The CDR3 totals 15 residues. V dropped 3 bases and J dropped 8; count of bases not matched to a gene: 5.

The rearrangement joins TRBV18 to TRBJ1-2; D is unresolved. The germline V gene has CDR1 KGHSH and CDR2 LQKENI. The CDR3 totals 15 residues. The ends were cut back, 3 bases at V and 4 bases at J, with 15 bases in the middle. As DNA, the CDR3 is TGTGCCAGCTCACCGGGCGTGGGAGTGGGCTATGGCTACACCTTC. Translated: CASSPGVGVGYGYTF.